The 21 T cell receptor beta chains given below trace back to one sample, sequenced in a study of human T cells and chemical hapten exposure. Time point meaning: patch test 1, 2 weeks after DPC sensitization. Treatment noted: therapeutic diphenylcyclopropenone sensitization with weekly scalp DPC. TCRdb called the RACE reads again in MiXCR, with one record for every CDR3 protein. The table records some 80,000 distinct CDR3 sequences, over 8.5% of them present only once. The sequenced sample was whole blood, obtained in connection with sensitization to the hapten diphenylcyclopropenone (DPC). The source is a woman aged 50 to 60 with alopecia areata. Some clones in this sample may be carry-over from other donors' samples.

This clonotype was detected many times. The chain employs TRBV7-8 and TRBJ2-1; 9 positions match TRBD2. There are 17 residues in the CDR3. Germline V gives CDR1 SGHVS, CDR2 FQNEAQ. Trimming cost V 2 bases and J 5 bases; bases outside gene matches: 10. For the CDR3, the DNA is TGTGCCAGCAGCTTACCCCTTAGACTAGCGGTGAACAATGAGCAGTTCTTC. Amino acid sequence: CASSLPLRLAVNNEQFF. Full variable domain (missing parts from reference TRBV7-8 and TRBJ2-1): GAGVSQSPRYKVAKRGQDVALRCDPISGHVSLFWYQQALGQGPEFLTYFQNEAQLDKSGLPSDRFFAERPEGSVSTLKIQRTQQEDSAVYLCASSLPLRLAVNNEQFFGPGTRLTVL.

The sample holds many counts of this clonotype. This rearrangement joins TRBV10-3 to TRBJ2-7; D unclear. Trimming removed 2 bases at V and 5 bases at J, with 4 bases between. Germline CDR1 ENHRY, CDR2 SYGVKD. CDR3 length: 11 amino acids. This chain's CDR3 is CAISERDEQYF. The CDR3 region has the DNA TGTGCCATCAGTGAGCGGGACGAGCAGTACTTC.

V usage is TRBV7-2 and J usage is TRBJ1-1; D remains unclear. Germline V gene data show CDR1 as SGHTA and CDR2 as FQGNSA. The ends were cut back, 6 bases at V and 3 bases at J, with 5 bases in the middle. This CDR3 comprises 11 residues. DNA for the CDR3: TGTGCCAGCAGAGGCGACACTGAAGCTTTCTTT. Protein: CASRGDTEAFF.

A few counts support this clonotype. The chain has TRBV3-1 and TRBJ1-1, with D uncertain. Between the trimmed V and J ends, which lost 1 base and 2 bases, there was a span of 14 bases. Germline V gene lookup returns CDR1 LGHDT and CDR2 YNNKEL (reference sequence). CDR3 size: 16 residues. CDR3 protein: CASSQVRAVVNTEAFF. CDR3 sequence (DNA): TGTGCCAGCAGCCAAGTTCGGGCAGTTGTTAACACTGAAGCTTTCTTT.

This clonotype turned up a few times. The V call is TRBV5-1, the J call TRBJ1-1; D not resolved. Germline CDR1 and CDR2: SGHRS and YFSETQ. The CDR3 extends over 15 amino acids. The V end lost 0 bases, the J end lost 2 bases, and 11 bases lay between the germline ends. The CDR3 is CASSLEVAVNTEAFF. For the CDR3, the DNA is TGCGCCAGCAGCTTGGAGGTCGCAGTAAACACTGAAGCTTTCTTT.

This clonotype was seen repeatedly, ten times or more. CDR3 sequence reads: CASSRGTSGMNTGELFF. The CDR3 nucleotides read TGTGCCAGCAGCCGAGGGACTAGCGGGATGAACACCGGGGAGCTGTTTTTT. This rearrangement joins TRBV7-9 to TRBJ2-2; 13 nucleotides agree with TRBD2. This CDR3 contains 17 residues. Looked up from germline, CDR1 is SEHNR and CDR2 is FQNEAQ (reference sequence). J lost 1 base, V lost 5 bases, and 4 bases had no gene match.

With respect to this clonotype: At one end, the junction sequence differs from germline, possibly due to a read error. The chain has TRBV29-1 and TRBJ2-2; 8 bases map to TRBD2. Germline CDR1 is SQVTM and CDR2 is ANQGSEA. The CDR3 runs to 15 residues. CDR3 DNA: TGCAGCGTTCGGGGGGGAGGCAGGGACACTGGGGAGCTGTTTTTT. This codes for CSVRGGGRDTGELFF.

This clonotype was seen just once. Since a much larger clone is just one base distant, this may be a read error. V usage is TRBV4-2 and J usage is TRBJ2-7, with 7 bases aligning to TRBD2. CDR1 is LGHNA, CDR2 YNFKEQ, per germline. This CDR3 is 13 amino acids long. The CDR3 DNA sequence: TGTGGCAGCAGCCAACGCCTAGCGGACGAGCAGTACTTC. Translation: CGSSQRLADEQYF.

This clonotype was counted ten times or more. The chain joins TRBV12-3 or TRBV12-4 to TRBJ2-1; possible D gene TRBD2, 5 bases. V shed 5 bases and J shed 0 bases, with 8 bases lying between them. CDR3 length: 14 residues. DNA for the CDR3: TGTGCCAGCAGTGACGGGGACTCCTACAATGAGCAGTTCTTC. It is translated as CASSDGDSYNEQFF.

V and J are TRBV3-1 and TRBJ2-5; 7 bases line up with TRBD1. The germline gives CDR1 LGHDT, CDR2 YNNKEL (reference sequence). This CDR3 contains 15 residues. After removal of 3 bases from V and 4 bases from J, the junction contained 8 bases not matched to a gene. Written as DNA, the CDR3 is TGTGCCAGCAGCCAGTTACGACAGGGTCCAGAGACCCAGTACTTC. Translated: CASSQLRQGPETQYF.

This clonotype showed up just a few times. The CDR3 spells CASSDSSFYTGELFF. CDR3 sequence (DNA): TGTGCCAGCAGTGACTCGAGCTTCTACACCGGGGAGCTGTTTTTT. The chain links TRBV6-4 to TRBJ2-2; D unresolved. The germline V and J ends were trimmed by 0 bases and 3 bases, with 8 bases remaining between them. The length of the CDR3 is 15 residues. CDR1 is MRHNA, CDR2 SNTAGT, per germline.

This clonotype appeared a few times. The chain combines TRBV7-9 with TRBJ1-5, with TRBD1 as a possible D gene (5 bases). This CDR3 is 15 amino acids long. Per germline, CDR1 SEHNR and CDR2 FQNEAQ (reference sequence). The germline V and J ends were trimmed by 2 bases and 5 bases, with 13 bases remaining between them. This CDR3 reads CASSLSGAEHQPQHF. The CDR3 DNA sequence: TGTGCCAGCAGCTTATCTGGGGCAGAGCATCAGCCCCAGCATTTT.

The sample holds many counts of this clonotype. The CDR3 sequence: CASSPAGWDLAYGYTF. In DNA form, the CDR3 reads TGTGCCAGCTCACCAGCCGGCTGGGATCTGGCCTATGGCTACACCTTC. The J gene is TRBJ1-2, the V gene TRBV18, with D hard to call. Trimming shortened V by 2 bases and J by 4 bases, and 17 bases separated the two germline ends. The CDR3 sequence is 16 residues long. In germline, CDR1 is KGHSH, CDR2 LQKENI.

The chain joins TRBV7-8 to TRBJ2-1; 12 bases are a match to TRBD2. Germline trimming cut 4 bases from V and 7 bases from J; bases unmatched to any gene: 14. The CDR3 length is 18 residues. CDR1 is SGHVS and CDR2 is FQNEAQ in the germline V gene. The CDR3, as DNA: TGTGCCAGCAGCTCGCTATGGACTAGCGGGGATTTCTTGAATGAGCAGTTCTTC. It codes for CASSSLWTSGDFLNEQFF.

The rearrangement links TRBV10-3 to TRBJ1-1, with D uncertain. Trimming removed 0 bases at V and 3 bases at J, with 11 bases between. The CDR3 is made up of 15 amino acids. CDR1 is ENHRY and CDR2 is SYGVKD in the germline V gene. CDR3 nucleotide sequence: TGTGCCATCAGTGAGTCAGGAGAGTACTACACTGAAGCTTTCTTT. As protein: CAISESGEYYTEAFF.

The chain couples TRBV7-8 to TRBJ2-7, with 9 bases fitting TRBD1. This CDR3 is built from 15 residues. CDR1 is SGHVS, CDR2 FQNEAQ, per germline. V trimming: 5 bases; J trimming: 1 base; junction bases outside the gene matches: 6. The CDR3 nucleotides are TGTGCCAGCAGCGTCCGGGACAGGGTATCCTACGAGCAGTACTTC. Translated: CASSVRDRVSYEQYF. The entire variable domain, with the rest obtained from reference TRBV7-8 and TRBJ2-7, is as follows: GAGVSQSPRYKVAKRGQDVALRCDPISGHVSLFWYQQALGQGPEFLTYFQNEAQLDKSGLPSDRFFAERPEGSVSTLKIQRTQQEDSAVYLCASSVRDRVSYEQYFGPGTRLTVT.

This clonotype showed up many times. The chain couples TRBV28 to TRBJ2-7; 8 bases align to TRBD1. The CDR3 length is 15 residues. Germline V gene data show CDR1 as MDHEN and CDR2 as SYDVKM. J lost 7 bases, V lost 7 bases, and 15 bases had no gene match. DNA for the CDR3: TGTGCCAGCACCACTATAGGGACAGGAGGCAGGGAGCAGTACTTC. Protein product: CASTTIGTGGREQYF. The full variable domain, rest sourced from reference TRBV28 and TRBJ2-7, is DVKVTQSSRYLVKRTGEKVFLECVQDMDHENMFWYRQDPGLGLRLIYFSYDVKMKEKGDIPEGYSVSREKKERFSLILESASTNQTSMYLCASTTIGTGGREQYFGPGTRLTVT.

This clonotype has a count of ten or more. V and J are TRBV28 and TRBJ2-5; D unclear. The CDR3 sequence is 13 residues long. The V gene lost 8 bases and the J gene lost 0 bases, with 10 bases spanning the gap. Germline lookup yields CDR1 MDHEN and CDR2 SYDVKM. The CDR3 DNA follows: TGTGCCAGCGGGATCTCCGACCAAGAGACCCAGTACTTC. This encodes CASGISDQETQYF.

This clonotype was picked up many times. The rearrangement joins TRBV7-3 to TRBJ2-7; possible D gene TRBD1, 6 bases. Germline assignment: CDR1 SGHTA and CDR2 FQGTGA. Trimming stripped 0 bases from V and 1 base from J, with 7 bases between. CDR3 length: 14 amino acids. CDR3 sequence (DNA): TGTGCCAGCAGCTTAACGGACAGTTCCTACGAGCAGTACTTC. It yields the protein CASSLTDSSYEQYF.

The chain recombines TRBV29-1 with TRBJ1-1; D possibly corresponds to TRBD1 (6 bases). CDR1 and CDR2 from the germline V gene are SQVTM and ANQGSEA. This CDR3 is built from 12 residues. Trimming stripped 6 bases from V and 4 bases from J, with 12 bases between. CDR3 coding DNA: TGCAGCGTCATGGACAGTCGCACTGAAGCTTTCTTT. Translation gives CSVMDSRTEAFF. The full variable domain, in which reference TRBV29-1 and TRBJ1-1 provide the parts outside the CDR3, is SAVISQKPSRDICQRGTSLTIQCQVDSQVTMMFWYRQQPGQSLTLIATANQGSEATYESGFVIDKFPISRPNLTFSTLTVSNMSPEDSSIYLCSVMDSRTEAFFGQGTRLTVV.

Many counts were recorded for this clonotype. The chain uses TRBV27 and TRBJ1-6; a weak D match, TRBD1 (5 bases). Deletions cut 7 bases from V and 7 bases from J, with 20 bases between. Germline V lookup: CDR1 MNHEY, CDR2 SMNVEV (reference sequence). The CDR3 sequence is 16 residues long. CDR3 coding DNA: TGTGCCAGCAAACTGGGACGGGGAGATAGGAATTCACCCCTCCACTTT. It specifies CASKLGRGDRNSPLHF.